Sequencing of this T cell receptor (beta chain) was carried out in a study of T cell responses to AZD1222 COVID-19 vaccine. The CDR3 spans 11 residues. Per germline, CDR1 LGHDT and CDR2 YNNKEL (reference sequence). Trimming removed 4 bases from V and 7 bases from J, with 7 bases in between. The study, taken as a whole, reports: Epitopes outside B.1.351 and B.1.1.7 mutated regions reportedly drew nearly half of spike TCRs. Baseline seropositives among AZD1222 recipients totaled only 5 to 7.

In the case of this clone: The antigen is unknown.

Data came from immunoSEQ multiplex PCR; TCRdb stores just in-frame clones and leaves some out. Among over 150,000 clones listed, 85% to 95% were seen once. The sequence was obtained from an adult who received the MenACWY meningococcal vaccine as a control. The chain carries TRBV3-1 (or the pseudogene TRBV3-2) and TRBJ1-2; D is ambiguous. Here the sequenced sample was peripheral blood, taken 28 days after the second dose of the MenACWY control vaccine. This chain's CDR3 is CASSLTGGYTF. CDR3 bases: TGTGCCAGCAGCCTCACTGGTGGCTACACCTTC.